Listed here is a single T cell receptor (beta chain). This sample includes further DNA sequences coding for the same CDR3. Naive CD8 populations comprised CD45RO-negative cells positively selected for CCR7, excluding terminally differentiated effector memory CD45RA+ cells. Sequencing was performed with immunoSEQ multiplex PCR; in TCRdb, only in-frame clones are kept and a portion is missing. The data show over 800,000 clones, with 80% to 95% seen just once and around 24% held by the top ten. The CDR3 runs to 14 residues. Per the germline V gene, CDR1 is MNHEY and CDR2 is SMNVEV (reference sequence). The V and J ends lost 2 bases and 7 bases, in that order; junction bases with no gene match: 0. This sample is drawn from a study of shared clonotypes between healthy human individuals.

The sequence was obtained from a man aged 30 to 45 in good health. What was sequenced was naive CD8+ T cells sorted from blood. V and J are TRBV27 and TRBJ2-4; 12 positions match TRBD1. In nucleotides, the CDR3 is TGTGCCAGCAGTTTAGGGACAGGGGGCAACATTCAGTACTTC. Its translation is CASSLGTGGNIQYF.